This T cell receptor beta chain was profiled in a study of T cell responses to AZD1222 COVID-19 vaccine. On the study more broadly: Researchers grouped second doses given at about 4 or about 12 weeks into one pool. General observations from the study: Unmutated variant regions reportedly attract nearly half of all spike-specific TCRs. Researchers report vaccine-associated CD4 TCRs spanning spike, with dominance at 160-218 and 743-854. Spike-specific TCR breadth and depth went up after people got two AZD1222 doses.

Comments on this clone: Its antigen is as yet unknown.

Measured with immunoSEQ multiplex PCR; TCRdb has only the in-frame clones, and not every one. This repertoire shows tens of thousands of clones, around 90% found once; its top ten account for approximately 5.5%. The ends were cut back, 2 bases at V and 5 bases at J, with 13 bases in the middle. This CDR3 has 15 residues. Germline values: CDR1 WNHNN, CDR2 SYGVQD (reference sequence). Sequencing used peripheral blood, obtained on day 0 of AZD1222 vaccination. The clonotype originates from an adult in good health. The genes are TRBV10-1 and TRBJ2-1; perhaps TRBD2 as D (6 bases). DNA of the CDR3: TGCGCCAGCAGTGAGGGAGGGAGAGGACACAATGAGCAGTTCTTC. It yields the protein CASSEGGRGHNEQFF.